This T cell receptor (beta chain) was retrieved from a study of T cell responses to AZD1222 COVID-19 vaccine (dated by TCRdb to about 2021). About the full investigation: AZD1222 recipients whose second dose came at about 4 weeks and those whose second dose came at about 12 weeks were combined into one group, since spike-specific TCR depth and breadth did not differ between the two schedules. A total of about 230 trial participants underwent TCR sequencing, of whom around 200 received two doses of AZD1222 and around 26 received two doses of the MenACWY control vaccine. Enrollment into the trials was organized by age into subgroups of 18-55, 56-69 and 70-plus years, and those subgroups contained about 160, 30 and 59 TCR-sequenced participants, respectively.

What this sample's time point label stands for: baseline before first vaccination. Samples from vaccinated people were obtained from the UK trials COV001 and COV002, which included a single-blind randomized controlled phase 2/3 trial of AZD1222 (ChAdOx1 nCoV-19) in healthy adults. Trial participant PBMC samples were collected at day 0 and day 28 after the second dose for TCRbeta chain sequencing. General findings and caveats noted by the study authors: Participants were mostly white British, with more females than males. The authors suggested clonal diversity may have been underestimated. No day 14 peak-response samples were available, so repertoires were characterized only after the peak T cell response. A significant rise in spike-specific TCR breadth and depth was observed after two AZD1222 doses relative to day 0 and relative to MenACWY recipients. The vaccine-associated CD4 TCRs covered the entire spike protein, and the dominant responses fell in regions 160-218 and 743-854. Only five to seven AZD1222 recipients were SARS-CoV-2 seropositive at baseline, limiting conclusions about previously exposed vaccinees. The 56-69-year group was small, and its depth increase did not reach significance, likely because of low power. Epitopes outside the regions mutated in the B.1.351 and B.1.1.7 variants were reportedly recognized by nearly half of the unique spike-specific TCRs.

This clone has more than one count but fewer than ten. Its antigen is unknown. It has no much larger one-base neighbor in the sample; base qualities were not kept. The CDR3 regions of human TCRbeta chains were analyzed by immunosequencing. The original methods were these. TCRs in the repertoires were compared against a reference library of SARS-CoV-2-specific TCRs that had been generated with the MIRA antigen-specificity platform. Breadth meant the fraction of unique TCRs that were SARS-CoV-2-associated, whereas depth meant the fraction of total T cells that were SARS-CoV-2-associated. Each spike-specific TCR was assigned to its reactive spike region and to a CD4 or CD8 class using the MIRA data. Log10-transformed breadth and depth values were compared by one-way ANOVA with Sidak's multiple comparisons tests. In its TCRdb copy, this immuneACCESS table keeps in-frame sequences only and misses some clones. Where compared with another copy, unresolved V genes explain less than half of these, and the others have no known cause. V and J calls and clone size come straight from that table; D and trimming were deduced from the DNA. The sample profile shows fewer than 150,000 clones; about 88% of them were found once. The top ten clones comprise under 9% of the sample.

From the cysteine up to the phenylalanine, the CDR3 has a length of 16 residues. Only the CDR3 portion is preserved as DNA: 48 bases, with reading frame beginning at the first base. Between the V and J ends, shortened by 4 bases and 10 bases respectively, the junction contains 20 bases. Looking up the germline V gene (reference sequence) yields CDR1 PRHDT and CDR2 FYEKMQ. The receptor was derived from an adult in good health. The sequenced sample was peripheral blood, obtained on day 0 of AZD1222 vaccination. The sequence links TRBV13 to TRBJ1-6, and the D gene may be TRBD1, 5 bases matching. The CDR3 is CASSSPGPDGDSPLHF. The nucleotides are TGTGCCAGCAGCTCCCCGGGGCCCGATGGAGACTCACCCCTCCACTTT.